This T cell receptor (beta chain) was profiled in a study of blood T cell repertoires in COVID-19. Germline loops: CDR1 SNHLY, CDR2 FYNNEI. Trimming shortened V by 2 bases and J by 5 bases, and 12 bases separated the two germline ends. CDR3 size: 14 residues. Sequencing was performed with immunoSEQ multiplex PCR; in TCRdb, only in-frame clones are kept and a portion is missing. The sample has tens of thousands of clones, roughly 80% seen once. Material for sequencing was peripheral blood. The chain carries TRBV2 and TRBJ1-2; no firm D call. This TCR came from a human donor in a cohort sampled during active COVID-19. For the CDR3, the DNA is TGTGCCAGCAGTGAACCCGAGCCCCCGTATGGCTACACCTTC. This encodes CASSEPEPPYGYTF.